Reported below is one TCR beta chain. As yet, its antigen is unknown. Time point specified: week 35, safety follow-up. Each dose delivered 300 ug of mutant IDH1 20-mer peptide subcutaneously with imiquimod. Each patient was administered eight vaccinations, scheduled in weeks 1, 3, 5, 7, 11, 15, 19 and 23. Tumors from donors were new WHO grade 3 or 4 IDH1-mutant astrocytomas with ATRX loss. Trimming left V 3 bases short and J 0 bases short, with 11 bases between. This CDR3 is 15 amino acids long. Germline V gene lookup returns CDR1 KGHSH and CDR2 LQKENI. The entry originates in a study of a mutant IDH1 vaccine in newly diagnosed glioma. Study at large: Vaccination started 4-6 weeks after radiotherapy alone, or with temozolomide cycles.

General study results and limits: Pseudoprogression seemed unrelated to changes in top peripheral T cell clonotypes.

The data were produced by immunoSEQ multiplex PCR, yet TCRdb's version contains in-frame clones alone and is incomplete. The sample yields about 68,000 clones, roughly 80% seen once. The chain joins TRBV18 to TRBJ1-1, with a tentative D call TRBD1 (5 bases). This TCR derives from a man aged 18-30 years with glioma. The sequencing here drew on PBMCs, taken from a glioma patient whose treatment included an IDH1 peptide vaccine. The DNA for the CDR3 is TGTGCCAGCTCACCTCGCCGGGGGATGAACACTGAAGCTTTCTTT. Amino acids: CASSPRRGMNTEAFF.